The next 10 T cell receptor beta chains were all read from a single sample in a study of shared clonotypes between healthy human individuals (dated by TCRdb to 2020 to 2022). Library prep was done by the immunoSEQ multiplex PCR assay. Held by TCRdb, this immuneACCESS table contains in-frame sequences only and omits some clones. Under half of the omission traces to an unresolved V gene where checked; the cause of the rest is unknown. This sample is represented by 1.5 million to 2.5 million clones; approximately 94% of them were singletons. The ten largest account for 1% to 1.5% of the sample. CD8 naive samples consisted of CD45RO-negative cells that were positively selected for CCR7, yielding a CD45RA+CCR7+ population without TemRA cells. Sequenced material: naive CD8+ T cells sorted from blood. The cell subset or site label corresponds to: CD45RA+CCR7+. The receptors were gathered from a man younger than 35 in good health.

The J gene is TRBJ2-7, the V gene TRBV19; TRBD1 matches 8 bases. V lost 4 bases, J lost 3 bases, and 2 bases stayed unmatched. The CDR3 spans 13 residues. Germline loops: CDR1 LNHDA, CDR2 SQIVND (reference sequence). CDR3: CASSNRGDYEQYF. CDR3 coding DNA: TGTGCCAGTAGTAACAGGGGGGACTACGAGCAGTACTTC.

This clone was found once. Other DNA sequences of this sample code for an identical CDR3. V usage is TRBV5-1 and J usage is TRBJ1-2; D is ambiguous. The CDR3 is 12 amino acids. The germline V and J ends were trimmed by 0 bases and 7 bases, with 7 bases remaining between them. Germline V CDR1 and CDR2: SGHRS, YFSETQ. CDR3 protein: CASSLEGSGYTF. CDR3 nucleotide sequence: TGCGCCAGCAGCTTGGAAGGGTCTGGCTACACCTTC. The full variable domain, with the rest looked up from reference TRBV5-1 and TRBJ1-2, is KAGVTQTPRYLIKTRGQQVTLSCSPISGHRSVSWYQQTPGQGLQFLFEYFSETQRNKGNFPGRFSGRQFSNSRSEMNVSTLELGDSALYLCASSLEGSGYTFGSGTRLTVV.

The chain employs TRBV4-1 and TRBJ2-5; TRBD1 aligns across 7 bases. The V segment lost 4 bases and the J segment 5 bases; nucleotides outside the gene matches: 10. The CDR3 runs 15 residues. The germline V gene encodes CDR1 MGHRA and CDR2 YSYEKL. The CDR3 bases are TGCGCCAGCAGCCTCCGACAGGGTCCCGGTGAGACCCAGTACTTC. Its protein is CASSLRQGPGETQYF.

Turning to this clone: Other DNA sequences in the sample encode the same CDR3. The chain links TRBV27 to TRBJ2-7; D is perhaps TRBD1 (6 bases). Germline V gene lookup returns CDR1 MNHEY and CDR2 SMNVEV (reference sequence). This CDR3 comprises 13 residues. The V and J ends lost 1 base and 3 bases respectively, with 7 bases between them. The CDR3 spells CASSLLQGYEQYF. The CDR3 region has the DNA TGTGCCAGCAGTTTATTACAGGGCTACGAGCAGTACTTC.

Concerning this clone: The sample carries other DNA sequences with the same CDR3. The CDR3 sequence: CASSFRGEQFF. CDR3 nucleotides: TGTGCCAGCAGCTTTCGAGGCGAGCAGTTCTTC. V gene TRBV5-6 combines with J gene TRBJ2-1; D is unresolved. This CDR3 contains 11 residues. CDR1 SGHDT and CDR2 YYEEEE come from the germline V gene. V was pared by 2 bases and J by 10 bases, with 7 bases between.

This chain uses TRBV14 with TRBJ2-1; D not resolved. The CDR3 length is 16 residues. The germline CDR1 and CDR2 sequences are SGHDN and FVKESK. V lost 0 bases and J lost 7, with 16 bases in between. CDR3 amino acids: CASSQDLGYTINEQFF. The CDR3 region has the DNA TGTGCCAGCAGCCAAGATCTTGGGTATACGATAAATGAGCAGTTCTTC.

This clone was observed a handful of times. The chain links TRBV19 to TRBJ2-2; D remains unclear. This CDR3 is built from 11 residues. Trimming took off 7 bases at V and 7 bases at J, with 7 bases between the two ends. Germline CDR1 reads LNHDA; CDR2 reads SQIVND (reference sequence). The chain's CDR3 is CASIANGELFF. CDR3 nucleotides: TGTGCCAGTATCGCAAACGGGGAGCTGTTTTTT.

The gene calls are TRBV5-6 and TRBJ2-1; D gene uncertain. CDR1 is SGHDT and CDR2 is YYEEEE in the germline V gene. The V gene lost 4 bases and the J gene lost 8 bases, with 7 bases spanning the gap. The CDR3 spans 11 residues. As DNA, the CDR3 is TGTGCCAGCAGCATTTCTTATGAGCAGTTCTTC. Its translation is CASSISYEQFF.

This chain connects TRBV2 to TRBJ2-7, with TRBD1 identical over 8 bases. This CDR3 comprises 15 residues. Germline values: CDR1 SNHLY, CDR2 FYNNEI. J lost 0 bases, V lost 6 bases, and 7 bases had no gene match. CDR3 bases: TGTGCCAGCAGGGCAGGGGGCATAAGCTCCTACGAGCAGTACTTC. This translates into CASRAGGISSYEQYF.

The genes are TRBV7-8 and TRBJ1-5, with 7 bases that match TRBD1. CDR1 is SGHVS and CDR2 is FQNEAQ in the germline V gene. V lost 4 bases to trimming and J lost 0 bases; unmatched junction nucleotides: 12. This CDR3 is built from 18 residues. The DNA for the CDR3 is TGTGCCAGCAGCTCCGACCCCACAGGGGAGGATAGCAATCAGCCCCAGCATTTT. It codes for CASSSDPTGEDSNQPQHF.